A single sample is the source of the 32 T cell receptor beta chains below, sequenced in a study of cytomegalovirus exposure and HLA in healthy donors. With 60 Vbeta and 13 Jbeta primers, the PCR was carried out. TCRdb keeps only in-frame clones here, not all; method: immunoSEQ multiplex PCR. Counted here are about 25,000 clones, just under 70% occurring once; the ten biggest clones make up under 4.5%. The sample comprised PBMCs. The receptors derive from a woman aged 45 to 65 in good health and CMV-seronegative.

This chain uses TRBV29-1 with TRBJ2-1, with TRBD2 as a possible D gene (5 bases). V was shortened by 3 bases and J by 8 bases, with 11 bases between the two germline ends. This CDR3 is 12 amino acids long. CDR1 and CDR2 from the germline V gene are SQVTM and ANQGSEA. CDR3 DNA sequence: TGCAGCGTTGAGTCGGGGATCCATGAGCAGTTCTTC. This gives the protein CSVESGIHEQFF.

This clone has a single count. The rearrangement uses TRBV4-1 and TRBJ2-7, with TRBD1 matching 8 bases. CDR1 and CDR2 from the germline V gene are MGHRA and YSYEKL. This CDR3 has 14 amino acids. Germline trimming cut 2 bases from V and 1 base from J; bases unmatched to any gene: 1. The CDR3 bases are TGCGCCAGCAGCCAAAGACAGGGGTCCTACGAGCAGTACTTC. Amino acids: CASSQRQGSYEQYF.

The chain combines TRBV29-1 with TRBJ1-1; D might be TRBD1 (5 bases). CDR1 is SQVTM, CDR2 ANQGSEA, per germline. The CDR3 is made up of 10 amino acids. V gave up 7 bases and J gave up 7 bases, with 10 bases separating them. CDR3 in DNA: TGCAGCGCCGGGACTCTTGAAGCTTTCTTT. This translates into CSAGTLEAFF.

The chain carries TRBV5-1 and TRBJ2-3; a possible D gene is TRBD1 (6 bases). Trimming cost V 4 bases and J 3 bases, with 6 bases left between them. Germline V CDR1 and CDR2: SGHRS, YFSETQ. CDR3 length: 12 residues. The CDR3 loop reads CASSGQTDTQYF. The CDR3 nucleotides are TGCGCCAGCAGCGGACAGACAGATACGCAGTATTTT.

This sequence joins TRBV5-6 and TRBJ2-2; D is unclear. Germline-derived CDR1 and CDR2 are SGHDT and YYEEEE. Between the trimmed V and J ends, which lost 1 base and 7 bases, there was a span of 5 bases. The CDR3 contains 12 residues. The CDR3 DNA reads as TGTGCCAGCAGCTTGACAATCGGGGAGCTGTTTTTT. Translation: CASSLTIGELFF. Full variable domain (outside the CDR3, taken from reference TRBV5-6 and TRBJ2-2): DAGVTQSPTHLIKTRGQQVTLRCSPKSGHDTVSWYQQALGQGPQFIFQYYEEEERQRGNFPDRFSGHQFPNYSSELNVNALLLGDSALYLCASSLTIGELFFGEGSRLTVL.

The V and J genes are TRBV7-9 and TRBJ1-3, with 8 bases fitting TRBD1. The CDR3 runs to 16 residues. Germline CDR1 reads SEHNR; CDR2 reads FQNEAQ (reference sequence). The J segment lost 2 bases and the V segment lost 5 bases, leaving 8 bases of the junction unmatched. CDR3 loop: CASSPQVDRAGNTIYF. As DNA, the CDR3 is TGTGCCAGCAGCCCTCAAGTGGACAGGGCTGGAAACACCATATATTTT. The variable domain in full, completed from reference TRBV7-9 and TRBJ1-3, reads DTGVSQNPRHKITKRGQNVTFRCDPISEHNRLYWYRQTLGQGPEFLTYFQNEAQLEKSRLLSDRFSAERPKGSFSTLEIQRTEQGDSAMYLCASSPQVDRAGNTIYFGEGSWLTVV.

The rearrangement uses TRBV5-1 and TRBJ2-1; D is perhaps TRBD2 (6 bases). The CDR3 is 18 residues long. Trimming pared 4 bases from V and 5 bases from J, leaving 25 bases between. Germline V gives CDR1 SGHRS, CDR2 YFSETQ. This chain's CDR3 is CASSIRPRGLALHNEQFF. As DNA, the CDR3 is TGCGCCAGCAGCATCCGGCCGCGGGGCCTAGCGTTGCACAATGAGCAGTTCTTC.

A single count supports this clone. This chain joins TRBV10-3 and TRBJ1-5; unclear D gene. Germline V gives CDR1 ENHRY, CDR2 SYGVKD. This CDR3 contains 13 residues. The germline V and J ends were trimmed by 4 bases and 5 bases, with 9 bases remaining between them. In nucleotides, the CDR3 is TGTGCCATCAGTGCGGGGAAGGATCAGCCCCAGCATTTT. Residues: CAISAGKDQPQHF.

The chain couples TRBV2 to TRBJ1-1; D remains ambiguous. Germline CDR1 reads SNHLY; CDR2 reads FYNNEI. The CDR3 extends over 12 amino acids. Trimming cost V 6 bases and J 8 bases, with 13 bases left between them. The CDR3 loop is CASSLLGLEAFF. DNA for the CDR3: TGTGCCAGCAGCCTATTGGGCCTAGAAGCTTTCTTT.

This clone appeared a single time. The V call is TRBV5-6, the J call TRBJ2-7, with TRBD1 matching over 8 bases. The trim removed 4 bases at V and 3 bases at J, leaving 6 bases unmatched. The CDR3 spans 14 residues. Per germline, CDR1 SGHDT and CDR2 YYEEEE. CDR3 region: CASSRTGHLYEQYF. CDR3 DNA: TGTGCCAGCAGCCGGACAGGGCACCTCTACGAGCAGTACTTC.

The V gene is TRBV6-1, the J gene TRBJ1-6, with D hard to call. This CDR3 region has 11 residues. V was shortened by 2 bases and J by 15 bases, with 8 bases between the two germline ends. Germline CDR1 MNHNS, CDR2 SASEGT. CDR3 loop: CASSETTGLHF. CDR3 in DNA: TGTGCCAGCAGTGAAACCACGGGCCTCCACTTT.

This chain joins TRBV5-6 and TRBJ2-7; D possibly corresponds to TRBD1 (6 bases). V lost 0 bases to trimming and J lost 2 bases, with 15 bases between them. CDR1 is SGHDT, CDR2 YYEEEE, per germline. This CDR3 spans 16 amino acids. CDR3 nucleotides: TGTGCCAGCAGCTTGGCATCCCAGGGGTACCCCTACGAGCAGTACTTC. Translating it yields CASSLASQGYPYEQYF.

The V and J genes are TRBV5-1 and TRBJ1-3; D is unresolved. CDR1 is SGHRS, CDR2 YFSETQ, per germline. This CDR3 contains 12 residues. The ends were cut back, 4 bases at V and 7 bases at J, with 9 bases in the middle. The CDR3: CASSIDSNTIYF. CDR3 nucleotide sequence: TGCGCCAGCAGCATAGATTCGAACACCATATATTTT.

This rearrangement joins TRBV7-6 to TRBJ2-3, with TRBD2 identical over 10 bases. Trimming cost V 1 base and J 3 bases; bases outside gene matches: 4. Germline values: CDR1 SGHVS, CDR2 FNYEAQ. The CDR3 is made up of 16 amino acids. The CDR3, as DNA: TGTGCCAGCAGCTTAGGGCGGGGACTAGCGACAGATACGCAGTATTTT. Its translation is CASSLGRGLATDTQYF.

The CDR3, as DNA: TGCGCCAGCAGTAGTGGAGGGCAAGAGACCCAGTACTTC. This codes for CASSSGGQETQYF. The chain links TRBV5-1 to TRBJ2-5; TRBD2 is a possible D gene (6 bases). The V and J ends lost 5 bases and 2 bases respectively, with 10 bases between them. CDR1 SGHRS and CDR2 YFSETQ come from the germline V gene. This CDR3 is built from 13 residues.

The CDR3 DNA is TGCAGCGTTGAACCGGGAGGTATAAATGAGCAGTTCTTC. Protein product: CSVEPGGINEQFF. The chain links TRBV29-1 to TRBJ2-1; 7 bases agree with TRBD2. The CDR3 runs 13 residues. Germline loops: CDR1 SQVTM, CDR2 ANQGSEA. The trim removed 2 bases at V and 7 bases at J, leaving 5 bases unmatched.

This clone has just a few counts. The rearrangement uses TRBV18 and TRBJ1-1; D call uncertain. Trimming took 2 bases from V and 11 from J, leaving 18 bases between them. The length of the CDR3 is 14 residues. Germline V lookup: CDR1 KGHSH, CDR2 LQKENI. The CDR3 sequence: CASSPEASLYRAFF. The DNA of the CDR3 is TGTGCCAGCTCACCAGAGGCCTCTCTCTATCGGGCTTTCTTT.

The chain recombines TRBV5-1 with TRBJ2-2, with D possibly TRBD2 on 7 matching bases. Per germline, CDR1 SGHRS and CDR2 YFSETQ. Trimming took off 0 bases at V and 6 bases at J, with 9 bases between the two ends. This CDR3 comprises 14 residues. CDR3 loop: CASSLAGGPGELFF. DNA of the CDR3: TGCGCCAGCAGCTTGGCGGGGGGCCCCGGGGAGCTGTTTTTT.

This clone was seen a handful of times. The chain uses TRBV4-1 and TRBJ1-3; D unresolved. Trimming took 2 bases from V and 0 from J, leaving 8 bases between them. Germline CDR1 MGHRA, CDR2 YSYEKL. The CDR3 has 15 residues. CDR3 sequence reads: CASSQMRFSGNTIYF. DNA for the CDR3: TGCGCCAGCAGCCAAATGCGCTTCTCTGGAAACACCATATATTTT.

This clone has a handful of counts. V usage is TRBV5-8 and J usage is TRBJ1-5, with 8 bases fitting TRBD1. The CDR3 length is 14 residues. Germline V gene lookup returns CDR1 SGHTS and CDR2 YDEGEE. V dropped 9 bases and J dropped 0; count of bases not matched to a gene: 5. The CDR3 sequence is CATHRGDSNQPQHF. CDR3 in DNA: TGTGCCACCCACAGGGGGGATAGCAATCAGCCCCAGCATTTT.

This sequence joins TRBV30 and TRBJ2-6; D ambiguous. V shed 2 bases and J shed 12 bases, with 5 bases lying between them. The germline gives CDR1 GTSNPN, CDR2 SVGIG (reference sequence). CDR3 length: 10 residues. CDR3 in amino acids: CAWSPFVLTF. CDR3 DNA: TGTGCCTGGAGTCCTTTCGTCCTGACTTTC. Based on the CDR3 plus reference TRBV30 and TRBJ2-6, the full variable domain is SQTIHQWPATLVQPVGSPLSLECTVEGTSNPNLYWYRQAAGRGLQLLFYSVGIGQISSEVPQNLSASRPQDRQFILSSKKLLLSDSGFYLCAWSPFVLTFGAGSRLTVL.

This chain connects TRBV2 to TRBJ1-1, with TRBD1 as a possible D gene (6 bases). Trimming took off 4 bases at V and 0 bases at J, with 9 bases between the two ends. The germline CDR1 and CDR2 sequences are SNHLY and FYNNEI. The CDR3 loop spans 14 amino acids. Here the CDR3 reads CASSVQGLNTEAFF. In DNA, the CDR3 is TGTGCCAGCAGTGTACAGGGTTTGAACACTGAAGCTTTCTTT.

V and J are TRBV25-1 and TRBJ1-2; TRBD1 matches at 7 bases. The germline V gene has CDR1 MGHDK and CDR2 SYGVNS. CDR3 size: 16 residues. V dropped 5 bases and J dropped 3; count of bases not matched to a gene: 12. The CDR3 sequence: CASSIGGGGRDYGYTF. The CDR3 DNA reads TGTGCCAGCAGTATCGGAGGGGGCGGGCGTGACTATGGCTACACCTTC.

J is TRBJ1-1 and V is TRBV6-5; weak D call: TRBD1 (5 bases). In germline, CDR1 is MNHEY, CDR2 SVGAGI. V dropped 7 bases and J dropped 4 bases, with 19 bases sitting between them. CDR3 length equals 15 residues. In DNA, the CDR3 is TGTGCCAGCAAAAGAGATGGGGGGGAAGGCACTGAAGCTTTCTTT. Translation gives CASKRDGGEGTEAFF.

This clone was detected a few times. V gene TRBV5-4 combines with J gene TRBJ1-4, with D possibly TRBD1 on 5 matching bases. V was clipped by 4 bases and J by 2 bases, with 12 bases between them. The germline V gene encodes CDR1 SGHNT and CDR2 YYREEE (reference sequence). CDR3 length: 15 residues. The CDR3 DNA reads TGTGCCAGCAGCGCAGGAGGGACCACTAATGAAAAACTGTTTTTT. The encoded protein is CASSAGGTTNEKLFF.

The chain uses TRBV29-1 and TRBJ1-1; a possible D gene is TRBD1 (5 bases). The V and J ends lost 6 bases and 0 bases respectively, with 8 bases between them. From germline, CDR1 is SQVTM and CDR2 ANQGSEA. This CDR3 has 12 amino acids. CDR3 loop: CSVSGLNTEAFF. The CDR3 bases are TGCAGCGTATCAGGGTTGAACACTGAAGCTTTCTTT.

V usage is TRBV5-4 and J usage is TRBJ1-1; 8 bases are shared with TRBD1. CDR1 is SGHNT and CDR2 is YYREEE in the germline V gene (reference sequence). This CDR3 is built from 15 residues. With 4 bases clipped from V and 4 bases from J, the junction kept 9 bases outside the gene matches. The CDR3 nucleotides read TGTGCCAGCAGCCGCGTTGACAGGGGCGGCACTGAAGCTTTCTTT. This gives the protein CASSRVDRGGTEAFF.

This clone has a handful of counts. The CDR3 reads CASSLLGSTDTQYF. The CDR3 DNA sequence: TGTGCCAGCAGCTTACTTGGCTCCACAGATACGCAGTATTTT. This sequence joins TRBV7-3 and TRBJ2-3; no firm D call. Germline lookup yields CDR1 SGHTA and CDR2 FQGTGA. CDR3 size: 14 residues. With 2 bases removed from V and 2 bases from J, the gap between germline ends came to 8 bases.

The chain joins TRBV25-1 to TRBJ2-3; the D gene is possibly TRBD1 (5 bases). The CDR3 has 13 residues. Trimming cost V 3 bases and J 3 bases, with 7 bases left between them. In germline, CDR1 is MGHDK, CDR2 SYGVNS. CDR3 in amino acids: CASSDSGTDTQYF. The DNA of the CDR3 is TGTGCCAGCAGTGACTCAGGGACAGATACGCAGTATTTT.

CDR3 residues: CASSFNRVGEAFF. For the CDR3, the DNA is TGTGCCAGCAGTTTCAACAGGGTGGGTGAAGCTTTCTTT. The chain links TRBV6-5 to TRBJ1-1; tentatively, D is TRBD1 (6 bases). Germline CDR1 is MNHEY and CDR2 is SVGAGI. The CDR3 extends over 13 amino acids. The V end lost 4 bases, the J end lost 7 bases, and 13 bases lay between the germline ends.

This rearrangement joins TRBV7-8 to TRBJ1-1, with D possibly being TRBD1 (5 bases). Germline assignment: CDR1 SGHVS and CDR2 FQNEAQ. V was cut by 3 bases and J by 6 bases, with 14 bases left in between. This CDR3 has 14 residues. The CDR3 DNA follows: TGTGCCAGCAGCTTTAGCTTAGGGGTTGCTGAAGCTTTCTTT. Protein product: CASSFSLGVAEAFF.

This clone was recorded only once. The chain recombines TRBV2 with TRBJ1-3, with D unresolved. This CDR3 is built from 12 residues. Trimming pared 4 bases from V and 5 bases from J, leaving 6 bases between. CDR1 and CDR2 from the germline V gene are SNHLY and FYNNEI. In nucleotides, the CDR3 is TGTGCCAGCAGTGGGACTCGAAACACCATATATTTT. Protein sequence: CASSGTRNTIYF. The whole variable domain, remainder taken from reference TRBV2 and TRBJ1-3, is EPEVTQTPSHQVTQMGQEVILRCVPISNHLYFYWYRQILGQKVEFLVSFYNNEISEKSEIFDDQFSVERPDGSNFTLKIRSTKLEDSAMYFCASSGTRNTIYFGEGSWLTVV.